This T cell receptor beta chain derives from a study of T cell repertoires in cytomegalovirus infection. TCRdb reprocessed the reads with MiXCR, giving one entry per CDR3 protein. The sample shows around 200,000 distinct CDR3 sequences, approximately 18% of them seen only once. This clonotype was counted only a few times. Antigen: not known. Study-level results: Using cumulative public TCR beta family frequency, the authors identified those who carried CMV together with the relevant HLA.

The sequencing sample was made of CD8+ T cells from PBMCs. The source is a human donor in good health (CMV status not recorded). Some clones in this sample may be carry-over from other donors' samples.

The CDR3 sequence: CASSLWGAGTDTQYF. The CDR3 coding sequence is TGTGCCAGCAGCCTGTGGGGGGCCGGCACAGATACGCAGTATTTT. V is TRBV27 and J is TRBJ2-3; D tentatively reads TRBD1 or TRBD2 (6 bases each). V was pared by 6 bases and J by 1 base, with 14 bases between. The CDR3 contains 15 residues. The germline V gene has CDR1 MNHEY and CDR2 SMNVEV (reference sequence).